A selection of T cell receptor beta chains follows, all from one sample in a study of post-analysis software for immune sequencing data. TCRdb used MiXCR to reprocess the PCR reads, holding one entry per CDR3 protein. Of 350,000 to 500,000 distinct CDR3 sequences in the sample, 30% to 40% were seen once. What was sequenced was blood. Receptors were obtained from a girl aged 2 to 10 with multiple sclerosis. The CDR3 runs from the conserved cysteine through the conserved F or W. D genes are given only for firm matches. Clone size is shown for a subset of rows, as once, few, many or a class of expanded clone.

abundance	v_gene	j_gene	d_gene	CDR3aa	CDR3nt
NA	TRBV12-5	TRBJ1-2	NA	CASGLVRIPLRQAQGGYTF	TGTGCTAGTGGTTTGGTCCGCATTCCCCTAAGACAGGCTCAGGGCGGCTACACCTTC
few	TRBV6-5	TRBJ2-2	TRBD1	CASSSPGGGTGELFF	TGTGCCAGCAGTTCCCCAGGGGGTGGCACCGGGGAGCTGTTTTTT
NA	TRBV9	TRBJ1-2	NA	CASSVGVRSNNYGYTF	TGTGCCAGCAGCGTAGGCGTCAGATCCAATAACTATGGCTACACCTTC
NA	TRBV2	TRBJ1-2	NA	CASISQGVNYGYTF	TGTGCCAGCATCTCCCAGGGCGTTAACTATGGCTACACCTTC
few	TRBV7-2	TRBJ2-7	NA	CASSPRTSPNSYEQYF	TGTGCCAGCAGTCCACGTACTAGCCCGAACTCCTACGAGCAGTACTTC
few	TRBV20-1	TRBJ2-1	TRBD2	CSPSGRARNEQFF	TGCAGCCCTAGCGGGAGGGCCCGAAATGAGCAGTTCTTC
NA	TRBV29-1	TRBJ2-1	TRBD2	CSVLGAGAYNEQFF	TGCAGCGTCCTCGGGGCGGGGGCCTACAATGAGCAGTTCTTC
NA	TRBV7-2	TRBJ2-3	NA	CASSTLLATDTQYF	TGTGCCAGCAGCACCCTTTTAGCCACAGATACGCAGTATTTT
NA	TRBV20-1	TRBJ2-5	NA	CSARLAWETQYF	TGCAGTGCTAGACTGGCGTGGGAGACCCAGTACTTC
few	TRBV3-1	TRBJ1-5	NA	CASSQASAVGAYSNQPQHF	TGTGCCAGCAGCCAAGCATCGGCTGTGGGGGCCTATAGCAATCAGCCCCAGCATTTT
NA	TRBV20-1	TRBJ2-3	NA	CSARDLKGYSTDTQYF	TGCAGTGCTAGAGATCTAAAGGGATACAGCACAGATACGCAGTATTTT